This T cell receptor (beta chain) emerged from a study of cytomegalovirus exposure and HLA in healthy donors (dated by TCRdb to the late 2010s). About the study as a whole: An earlier analysis of 550 to 700 of the donors reported more than 250 Gb of sequence data and around 110 million unique TCR beta sequences from around 200 million T cells. Approximately 300 gigabases of sequencing data and 80 million or so unique TCR sequences were included in an early release covering roughly 600 HLA-typed donors. The genetic ancestry cluster associated with self-reported Caucasian donors included about 81% of the approximately 400 genotyped donors. The study was designed to test whether signatures of past pathogen exposure could be identified by cataloging public T cell receptors. Using immunosequencing, the study profiled T cell repertoires from about 610 subjects and related those repertoires to cytomegalovirus serostatus. A separate validation cohort of about 110 different subjects was used in addition to the approximately 610-subject first cohort. To predict cytomegalovirus infection status, the study combined high-throughput TCR immunosequencing, statistical association of individual TCRs with disease status, and machine learning. To study patterns of TCR occurrence, a later analysis re-analyzed previously published TCR beta repertoires from 666 donors and added high-resolution HLA genotyping. The later analysis used no new phenotypic data to find candidate immune exposures, relying instead on TCR beta sequences and their occurrence across donors. In an earlier analysis of a few hundred of the donors, high-throughput TCR beta sequencing was used to judge whether each TCR beta V gene segment behaved as functional or pseudogenic. Donor age, sex, ethnicity and CMV serostatus were compiled alongside the repertoire data. Genome-wide SNP genotypes for about 60% of the 666 donors were used in a later genetic analysis, which treated that subset as a discovery cohort. All discovery cohort repertoires had been generated using a single sequencing platform. Class I and class II HLA loci were covered by the typing at four-digit resolution. Typing coverage varied by locus: about 620-630 donors for A, B, C, DRB1 and DQB1; under 550 for DQA1; about 590 for DPA1; roughly 470 for DPB1. Four or five DR-DQ haplotypes were handled as single units for association and clustering because linkage in the cohort was strong. Among some 400 genotyped donors of the cohort, an average of approximately 220,000 unique TCR beta nucleotide sequences was sequenced per donor, of which roughly 17% were non-productive.

The CDR3 contains 15 residues, cysteine and phenylalanine counted. CDR3 DNA is the only sequence kept; it has 45 bases, read in frame from the first base. For CDR1 and CDR2, the germline V gene (reference sequence) lists SSHAT and FNYEAQ. After removal of 5 bases from V and 9 bases from J, the junction retains 12 bases not matched to a gene. Points the paper makes about the study in general: A further reported finding was that TCR beta sequences accurately predicted the HLA-A and HLA-B alleles for most subjects in the first cohort. Assigning TCR associations to individual alleles was difficult when HLA alleles, especially DR and DQ, strongly co-occurred. Three of the identified cytomegalovirus-associated TCR beta chains were confirmed in vitro to be specific for cytomegalovirus antigens. Correlated functional status among segregating V segments might reflect linkage disequilibrium, but an unknown experimental factor could not be ruled out. While some public TCRs were present in many individuals, most TCR sequences turned up only very rarely across donors. Because the 87-base-pair reads could not distinguish some IMGT-functional V segments, including TRBV6-2 and TRBV6-3, those segments were excluded. In a later analysis, HLA-associated TCR beta chains showed more clonal expansion and lower generation probabilities than non-associated chains that were equally common. In both the original and validation cohorts, the classifier was reported to diagnose cytomegalovirus status with high specificity and sensitivity. Broadly in line with IMGT annotations, most TCR beta V segments showed up in productive rearrangements about 90% or about 30% of the time in an earlier analysis of approximately 600 of the donors. The authors suggested that the approach could potentially be extended to other disease states and immunological phenotypes. Compared with the approximately 670-donor mean, donors in an Asian-associated ancestry cluster had fewer N-insertions in productive TCRs, according to a later genetic analysis. Only TCR beta chains were sequenced in this cohort, and the absence of alpha or paired-chain data limited detectable features. In a later genetic analysis, a missense DCLRE1C variant was associated with V-gene and J-gene trimming of TCR beta chains, and the association was replicated in an independent cohort. Because HLA typing was unavailable for some donors at each locus, only the typed subset was used in association tests. According to a later analysis, TCR association rates differed among HLA loci, with DRB1 alleles showing the most associated TCRs and HLA-C alleles showing the fewest. A total of some 180 TCR beta chains were listed by the study as associated with cytomegalovirus. Because counts were too low, 15 to 20 rarely observed V segments, including chromosome 9 orphons, were excluded from the earlier analysis of 587 of the donors. In a later analysis, several top co-occurrence clusters were reported to appear linked to parvovirus B19, influenza, CMV and Epstein-Barr virus. Specific HLA alleles were associated with 15,000 to 20,000 TCR beta sequences at a false discovery rate of 0.05 in a later analysis. Roughly uniform sequencing depth across donors was assumed in presence/absence analyses, although this assumption may not hold. A group of highly shared sequence variants was considered likely to be a technical artifact of the sequencing pipeline. Most CMV-associated TCR beta chains appeared to be HLA-restricted in a later analysis, and the HLA associations seemed to be driven largely by CMV exposure. For the cohort, immune exposure information was limited to CMV serostatus.

Libraries were made using the immunoSEQ multiplex PCR assay. The multiplex PCR relied on a mix of 60 forward primers for TCR Vbeta segments and 13 reverse primers for TCR Jbeta segments. The CDR3 region of rearranged TCR beta genes was amplified from genomic DNA by a multiplex PCR assay. The amplified TCR beta libraries were sequenced on the Illumina HiSeq System as 87-base-pair reads. The original pipeline was this. Across the 670 or so repertoires, a later analysis counted approximately 83 million unique TCR beta chains, roughly 11 million of which were shared by at least two donors. Raw reads were error-corrected and collapsed into unique sequences by a nearest-neighbor algorithm in which closely related sequences were merged to remove PCR and sequencing errors. To assign V, D and J gene segments, CDR3 sequences were aligned to IMGT reference sequences. For a sequence to be retained, a match of at least six nucleotides to both a V gene segment and a J gene segment was required. Rearrangements were called productive when the CDR3 lacked stop codons and stayed in frame with V and J; all others were non-productive. Following IMGT convention, CDR3 was defined as the stretch from the second conserved V-encoded cysteine to the conserved J-encoded phenylalanine. The earlier analysis of some 580 of the donors excluded any sequence lacking an unambiguous match to a single V gene segment. An earlier analysis of approximately 590 of the donors classified V segments as functional when productive rearrangements were above 56.7% and as segregating when the standard deviation between donors was above 5%. A statistical classification framework was built to diagnose cytomegalovirus status from the catalog of TCR beta chain sequences. V and J gene assignment, in a later analysis, came from comparing TCR nucleotide sequences with IMGT/GENE-DB human TR gene sequences. The TCRdist pipeline was used in a later analysis to assign CDR3 sequences and most-parsimonious VDJ recombination scenarios. In a later analysis, each TCR beta chain was defined by its CDR3 amino acid sequence together with its V-gene family, and reads without a unique V-gene family were excluded. To address suspected cross-contamination and a sequencing artifact, a later analysis removed around 600 highly shared, low-generation-probability nucleotide sequences. In a later analysis, a clonal expansion index for each public chain was calculated from normalized within-repertoire ranks of inferred template counts. In a later analysis, generation probabilities were computed with a VDJ recombination model fitted to out-of-frame rearrangements, and the resulting probabilities were checked against IGoR. A later analysis scored TCR-TCR, TCR-HLA and TCR-CMV co-occurrence with hypergeometric tests, applying a repertoire-size bias correction to TCR pairs. False discovery rates were estimated in a later analysis by permuting HLA or CMV assignments 20 times. In a later analysis, co-occurring TCRs were grouped using DBSCAN, with TCRdist sequence similarity added in when clustering inside HLA-allele-positive subsets. Repertoires with fewer than 30,000 or more than 120,000 public chains were left out of co-occurrence clustering, as were a handful of repertoires with anomalous nucleotide sharing. Drawn from immuneACCESS, this table holds only the in-frame rearrangements with V and J called that TCRdb kept. Clones are partly lost; checked studies trace under half to an unresolved V gene and leave the rest unexplained. V and J calls and clone size come straight from that table; D and trimming were deduced from the DNA. In this sample the table shows about 150,000 clones, roughly 74% of which occur a single time. Clones ranked in the top ten supply approximately 10% of the sample.

Regarding this clone: Its antigen remains undetermined. Base qualities are not provided; no much larger clone lies one nucleotide away.

The cohort comprised some 730 healthy bone marrow donors. At the time of sampling, all cohort members were nominally healthy, though unrecorded immune exposures were likely present. The donor was CMV seropositive and belonged to the group of 250 to 300 seropositive cohort members. A peripheral blood sample was provided by each donor, and peripheral blood mononuclear cells were used for TCR beta sequencing. The Qiagen DNeasy Blood Extraction Kit was used to extract genomic DNA from the blood cell samples. This TCR was sampled from a man between 18 and 29 years old in good health and CMV-seropositive. Recombination joined TRBV7-7 with TRBJ2-1; TRBD1 lines up with 8 middle nucleotides. Material for sequencing was PBMCs. The DNA sequence reads TGTGCCAGCAGCCAAGGACAGGGTAGAGCGTGTGAGCAGTTCTTC. Translated, it gives CASSQGQGRACEQFF.